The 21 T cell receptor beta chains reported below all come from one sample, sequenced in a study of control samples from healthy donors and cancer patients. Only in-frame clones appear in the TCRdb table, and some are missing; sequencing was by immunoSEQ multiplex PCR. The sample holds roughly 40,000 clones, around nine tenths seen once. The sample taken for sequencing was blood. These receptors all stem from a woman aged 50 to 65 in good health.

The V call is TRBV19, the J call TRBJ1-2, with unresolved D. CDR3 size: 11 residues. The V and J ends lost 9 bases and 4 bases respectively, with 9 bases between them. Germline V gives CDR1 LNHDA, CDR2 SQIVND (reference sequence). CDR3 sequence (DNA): TGTGCCAGCCGGGCGTTCTATGGCTACACCTTC. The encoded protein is CASRAFYGYTF.

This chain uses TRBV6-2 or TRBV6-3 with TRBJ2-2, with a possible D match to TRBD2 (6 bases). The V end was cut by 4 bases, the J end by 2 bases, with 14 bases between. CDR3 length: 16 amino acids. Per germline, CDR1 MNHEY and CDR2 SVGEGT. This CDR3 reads CASSSIHGGNTGELFF. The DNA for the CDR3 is TGTGCCAGCAGTTCCATCCACGGGGGTAACACCGGGGAGCTGTTTTTT.

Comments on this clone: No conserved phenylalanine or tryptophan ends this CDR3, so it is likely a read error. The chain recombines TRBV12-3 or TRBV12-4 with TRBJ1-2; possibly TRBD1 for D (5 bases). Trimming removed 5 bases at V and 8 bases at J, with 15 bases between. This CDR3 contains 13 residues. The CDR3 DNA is TGTGCCAGCAGTGCGCAGCGGGGGGACGGCTACACCCTC. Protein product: CASSAQRGDGYTL.

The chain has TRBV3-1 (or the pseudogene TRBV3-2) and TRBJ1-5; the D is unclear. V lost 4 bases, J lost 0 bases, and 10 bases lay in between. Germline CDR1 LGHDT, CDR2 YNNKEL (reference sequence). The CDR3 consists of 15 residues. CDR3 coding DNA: TGTGCCAGCAGCCCAGGCAGAGATAGCAATCAGCCCCAGCATTTT. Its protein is CASSPGRDSNQPQHF.

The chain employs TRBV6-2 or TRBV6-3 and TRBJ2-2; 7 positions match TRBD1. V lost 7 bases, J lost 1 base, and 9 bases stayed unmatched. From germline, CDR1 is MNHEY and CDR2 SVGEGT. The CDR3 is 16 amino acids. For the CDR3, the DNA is TGTGCCAGCACCCCGAGGGGACAGTGGAACACCGGGGAGCTGTTTTTT. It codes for CASTPRGQWNTGELFF.

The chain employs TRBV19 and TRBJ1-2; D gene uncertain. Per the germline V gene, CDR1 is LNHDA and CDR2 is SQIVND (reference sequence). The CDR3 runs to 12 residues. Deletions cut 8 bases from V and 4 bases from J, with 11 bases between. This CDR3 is CASRPGGYGYTF. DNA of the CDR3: TGTGCCAGTCGCCCCGGAGGCTATGGCTACACCTTC.

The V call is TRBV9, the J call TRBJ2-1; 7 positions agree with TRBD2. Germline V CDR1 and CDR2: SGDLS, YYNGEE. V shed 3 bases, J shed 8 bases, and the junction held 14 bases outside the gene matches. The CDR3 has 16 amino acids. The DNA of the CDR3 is TGTGCCAGCAGCGGGAGCAATAGCGGGCCTTCGGATGAGCAGTTCTTC. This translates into CASSGSNSGPSDEQFF.

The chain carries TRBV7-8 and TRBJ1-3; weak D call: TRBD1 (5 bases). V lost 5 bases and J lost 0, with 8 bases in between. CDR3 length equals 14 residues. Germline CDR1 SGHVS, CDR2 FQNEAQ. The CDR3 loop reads CASSPGGSGNTIYF. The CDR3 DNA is TGTGCCAGCAGCCCCGGGGGCTCTGGAAACACCATATATTTT.

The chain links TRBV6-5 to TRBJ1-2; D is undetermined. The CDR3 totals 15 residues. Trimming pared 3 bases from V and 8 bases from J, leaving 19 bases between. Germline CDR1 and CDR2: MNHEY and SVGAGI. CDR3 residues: CASSYRSVSPQGYTF. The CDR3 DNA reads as TGTGCCAGCAGTTATCGGTCAGTTTCACCGCAGGGCTACACCTTC.

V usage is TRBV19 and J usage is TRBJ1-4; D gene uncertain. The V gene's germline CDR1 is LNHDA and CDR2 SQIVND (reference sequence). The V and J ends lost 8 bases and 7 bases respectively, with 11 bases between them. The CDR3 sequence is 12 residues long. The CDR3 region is CASRRESEKLFF. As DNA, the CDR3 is TGTGCCAGTCGAAGGGAAAGTGAAAAACTGTTTTTT.

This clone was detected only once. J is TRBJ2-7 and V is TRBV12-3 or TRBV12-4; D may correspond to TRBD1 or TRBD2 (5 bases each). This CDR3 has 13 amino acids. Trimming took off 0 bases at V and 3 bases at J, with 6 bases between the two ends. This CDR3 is CASSLAGVYEQYF. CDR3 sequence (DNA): TGTGCCAGCAGTTTAGCGGGGGTCTACGAGCAGTACTTC.

The CDR3 protein is CASSLIPTVSETQYF. CDR3 bases: TGCGCCAGCAGCCTAATACCGACAGTCTCCGAGACCCAGTACTTC. The chain recombines TRBV5-1 with TRBJ2-5, with D perhaps TRBD1 (5 bases). CDR1 and CDR2 from the germline V gene are SGHRS and YFSETQ. This CDR3 region has 15 residues. The V gene lost 4 bases and the J gene lost 5 bases, with 18 bases spanning the gap.

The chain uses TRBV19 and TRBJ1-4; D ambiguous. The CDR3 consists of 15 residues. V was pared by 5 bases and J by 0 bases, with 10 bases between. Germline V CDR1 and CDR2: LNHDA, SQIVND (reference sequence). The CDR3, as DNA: TGTGCCAGTAGTTTGACGTTTGCAACTAATGAAAAACTGTTTTTT. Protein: CASSLTFATNEKLFF.

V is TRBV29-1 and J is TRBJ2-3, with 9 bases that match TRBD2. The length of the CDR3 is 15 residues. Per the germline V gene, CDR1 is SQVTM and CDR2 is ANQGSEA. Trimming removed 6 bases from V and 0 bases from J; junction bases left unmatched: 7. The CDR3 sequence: CSVRRAGGSTDTQYF. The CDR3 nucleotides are TGCAGCGTCCGAAGGGCGGGGGGGAGCACAGATACGCAGTATTTT.

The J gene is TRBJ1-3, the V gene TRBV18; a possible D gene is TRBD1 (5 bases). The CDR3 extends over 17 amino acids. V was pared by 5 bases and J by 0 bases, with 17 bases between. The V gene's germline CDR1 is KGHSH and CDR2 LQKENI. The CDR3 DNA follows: TGTGCCAGCTCATTACTTAAAACAGGTCCCTCTGGAAACACCATATATTTT. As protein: CASSLLKTGPSGNTIYF.

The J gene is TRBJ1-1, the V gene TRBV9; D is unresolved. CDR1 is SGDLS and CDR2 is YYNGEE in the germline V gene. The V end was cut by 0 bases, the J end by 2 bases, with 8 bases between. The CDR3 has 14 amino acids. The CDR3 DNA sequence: TGTGCCAGCAGCGTAGGCCCAGTCAACACTGAAGCTTTCTTT. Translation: CASSVGPVNTEAFF.

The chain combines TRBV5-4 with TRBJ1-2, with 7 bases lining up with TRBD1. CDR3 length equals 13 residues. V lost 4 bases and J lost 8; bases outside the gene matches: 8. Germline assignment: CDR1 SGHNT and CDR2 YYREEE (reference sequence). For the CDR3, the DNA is TGTGCCAGCAGCCTGACAGGGTTAGGCGGCTACACCTTC. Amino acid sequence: CASSLTGLGGYTF.

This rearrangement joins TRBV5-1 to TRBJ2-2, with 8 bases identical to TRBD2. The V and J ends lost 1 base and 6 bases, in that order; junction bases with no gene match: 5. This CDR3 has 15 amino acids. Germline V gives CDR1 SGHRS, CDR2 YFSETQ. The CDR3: CASSLLAGGAGELFF. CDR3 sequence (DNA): TGCGCCAGCAGCTTGCTCGCGGGGGGCGCCGGGGAGCTGTTTTTT.

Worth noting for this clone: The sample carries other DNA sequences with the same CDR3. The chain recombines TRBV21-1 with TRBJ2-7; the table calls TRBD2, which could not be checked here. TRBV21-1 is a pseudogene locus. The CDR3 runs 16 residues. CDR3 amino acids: CASSKGPAGAFREQYF. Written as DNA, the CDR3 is TGTGCCAGCAGCAAGGGGCCAGCGGGTGCCTTTAGGGAGCAGTACTTC.

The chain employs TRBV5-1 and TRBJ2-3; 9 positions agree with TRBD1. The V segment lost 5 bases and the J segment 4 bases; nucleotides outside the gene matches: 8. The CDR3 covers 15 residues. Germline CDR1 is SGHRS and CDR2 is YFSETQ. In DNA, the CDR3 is TGCGCCAGCAGAAATGGACAGGGGATAGCAGATACGCAGTATTTT. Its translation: CASRNGQGIADTQYF.

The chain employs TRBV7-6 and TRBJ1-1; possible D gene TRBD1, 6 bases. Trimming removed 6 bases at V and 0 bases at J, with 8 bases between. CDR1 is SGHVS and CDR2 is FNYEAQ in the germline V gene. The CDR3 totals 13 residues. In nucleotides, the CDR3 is TGTGCCAGCAGACAGGGTTTGAACACTGAAGCTTTCTTT. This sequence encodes CASRQGLNTEAFF.